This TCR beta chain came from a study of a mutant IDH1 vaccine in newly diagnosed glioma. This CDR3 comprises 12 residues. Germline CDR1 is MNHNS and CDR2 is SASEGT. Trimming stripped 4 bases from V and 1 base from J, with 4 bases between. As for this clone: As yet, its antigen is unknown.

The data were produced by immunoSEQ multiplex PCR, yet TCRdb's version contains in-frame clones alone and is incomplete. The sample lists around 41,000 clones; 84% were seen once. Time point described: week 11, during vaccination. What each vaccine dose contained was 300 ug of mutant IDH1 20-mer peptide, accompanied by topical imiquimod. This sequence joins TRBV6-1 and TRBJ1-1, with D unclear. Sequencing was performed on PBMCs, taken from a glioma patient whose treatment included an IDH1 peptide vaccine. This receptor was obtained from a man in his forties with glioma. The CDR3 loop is CASSGPNTEAFF. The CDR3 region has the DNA TGTGCCAGCAGTGGTCCGAACACTGAAGCTTTCTTT.